The 21 T cell receptor beta chains presented below share a single source sample, sequenced in a study of shared T cell receptors in the human thymus. Clones were sequenced by immunoSEQ multiplex PCR, and TCRdb holds only the in-frame ones, with some missing. The sample contains just under 550,000 clones, around three quarters of which appear only once. The sample was also linked to a second study, of human thymus T cells.

Sample: thymocytes. Every receptor here comes from a boy less than two years old with a congenital heart defect.

The genes are TRBV6-5 and TRBJ2-7; D is possibly TRBD1 (5 bases). Trimming removed 2 bases at V and 3 bases at J, with 11 bases between. In germline, CDR1 is MNHEY, CDR2 SVGAGI. This CDR3 contains 14 residues. DNA for the CDR3: TGTGCCAGCAGTTACCTGGGCCAGGGCTACGAGCAGTACTTC. Protein sequence: CASSYLGQGYEQYF.

The chain is built from TRBV6-4 and TRBJ2-1; 8 nucleotides agree with TRBD2. The V gene end was trimmed by 0 bases and the J gene end by 7 bases; junction bases not matched to a gene: 2. Looked up from germline, CDR1 is MRHNA and CDR2 is SNTAGT. The CDR3 is made up of 14 amino acids. DNA for the CDR3: TGTGCCAGCAGTGACTCTAAGCGGGAGAATGAGCAGTTCTTC. Encoded protein: CASSDSKRENEQFF.

This clone was seen more than once but under ten times. This chain joins TRBV5-4 and TRBJ2-7; 9 nucleotides match TRBD2. The CDR3 length is 14 residues. In germline, CDR1 is SGHNT, CDR2 YYREEE (reference sequence). V dropped 5 bases and J dropped 3; count of bases not matched to a gene: 6. The chain's CDR3 is CASRDSGRGYEQYF. For the CDR3, the DNA is TGTGCCAGCAGGGATAGCGGGAGAGGCTACGAGCAGTACTTC. Using reference TRBV5-4 and TRBJ2-7 for the parts outside the CDR3, the full variable domain is ETGVTQSPTHLIKTRGQQVTLRCSSQSGHNTVSWYQQALGQGPQFIFQYYREEENGRGNFPPRFSGLQFPNYSSELNVNALELDDSALYLCASRDSGRGYEQYFGPGTRLTVT.

The CDR3 is CASSQSTGGGGNQPQHF. Written as DNA, the CDR3 is TGCGCCAGCAGCCAATCCACAGGGGGCGGTGGGAATCAGCCCCAGCATTTT. The chain links TRBV4-3 to TRBJ1-5; TRBD1 matches 9 bases. V was pared by 2 bases and J by 4 bases, with 9 bases of the junction left unmatched. The germline V gene has CDR1 LGHNA and CDR2 YSLEER. CDR3 length: 17 residues.

This rearrangement joins TRBV19 to TRBJ2-7, with 8 bases lining up with TRBD2. The V gene's germline CDR1 is LNHDA and CDR2 SQIVND (reference sequence). This CDR3 spans 17 amino acids. Germline trimming cut 10 bases from V and 3 bases from J; bases unmatched to any gene: 20. The CDR3 nucleotides read TGTGCCACCCTCTCTCGGGAGGGCCTTACGAAGCACTACGAGCAGTACTTC. Protein sequence: CATLSREGLTKHYEQYF. Full variable domain (rest looked up from reference TRBV19 and TRBJ2-7): DGGITQSPKYLFRKEGQNVTLSCEQNLNHDAMYWYRQDPGQGLRLIYYSQIVNDFQKGDIAEGYSVSREKKESFPLTVTSAQKNPTAFYLCATLSREGLTKHYEQYFGPGTRLTVT.

The CDR3 DNA sequence: TGTGCCAGCAGCTTAGATCGACCTAGCGGGGGCTACAATGAGCAGTTCTTC. Protein product: CASSLDRPSGGYNEQFF. The V and J genes are TRBV11-3 and TRBJ2-1; 10 positions match TRBD2. The junction had 5 bases not matched to a gene; V was cut back by 0 bases and J by 3 bases. The CDR3 consists of 17 residues. CDR1 is SGHNT and CDR2 is YENEEA in the germline V gene.

V gene TRBV28 combines with J gene TRBJ1-2; 7 nucleotides line up with TRBD1. CDR1 is MDHEN, CDR2 SYDVKM, per germline. V was clipped by 2 bases and J by 7 bases; unmatched bases: 4. The CDR3 runs to 13 residues. The CDR3, as DNA: TGTGCCAGCAGTTTAAATAGGGGGCGTGGCTACACCTTC. Encoded protein: CASSLNRGRGYTF.

The chain carries TRBV19 and TRBJ2-1, with TRBD2 matching over 14 bases. Germline V gives CDR1 LNHDA, CDR2 SQIVND (reference sequence). CDR3 size: 16 residues. The V segment lost 4 bases and the J segment 6 bases; nucleotides outside the gene matches: 5. CDR3 in DNA: TGTGCCAGTAGTACCCTCGGGACTAGCGGGAGCAATGAGCAGTTCTTC. It encodes CASSTLGTSGSNEQFF.

V and J are TRBV20-1 and TRBJ2-1; D unclear. Germline CDR1 and CDR2: DFQATT and SNEGSKA (reference sequence). CDR3 length: 11 amino acids. Trimming stripped 1 base from V and 7 bases from J, with 5 bases between. CDR3 nucleotide sequence: TGCAGTGCTAGAGTCGGTAATGAGCAGTTCTTC. Its protein product is CSARVGNEQFF.

This chain uses TRBV12-1 with TRBJ2-2; TRBD1 is the table's D call, not checked against the DNA. TRBV12-1 is an annotated pseudogene. This CDR3 comprises 18 residues. The CDR3 DNA sequence: TGTGCCAGCAGCTTTAAAGCCCAGGGACAGGGGGCAACCGGGGAGCTGTTTTTT. Its translation is CASSFKAQGQGATGELFF.

This clone was observed a single time. This chain joins TRBV6-5 and TRBJ1-1; 7 bases match TRBD1. This CDR3 region has 11 residues. V dropped 10 bases and J dropped 6; count of bases not matched to a gene: 5. Germline CDR1 MNHEY, CDR2 SVGAGI. The CDR3 sequence: CATEGAAEAFF. In DNA, the CDR3 is TGTGCCACCGAGGGGGCGGCTGAAGCTTTCTTT.

The chain links TRBV30 to TRBJ1-1; 9 bases are a match to TRBD1. The CDR3 loop spans 14 amino acids. Germline CDR1 and CDR2: GTSNPN and SVGIG (reference sequence). The V and J ends lost 0 bases and 5 bases, in that order; junction bases with no gene match: 4. This CDR3 is CAWSVGTGLTEAFF. The CDR3 region has the DNA TGTGCCTGGAGTGTGGGGACAGGGCTTACTGAAGCTTTCTTT. Full variable domain (remainder filled in from reference TRBV30 and TRBJ1-1): SQTIHQWPATLVQPVGSPLSLECTVEGTSNPNLYWYRQAAGRGLQLLFYSVGIGQISSEVPQNLSASRPQDRQFILSSKKLLLSDSGFYLCAWSVGTGLTEAFFGQGTRLTVV.

The rearrangement links TRBV30 to TRBJ2-2; D uncertain. Trimming cost V 3 bases and J 0 bases, with 11 bases left between them. The germline CDR1 and CDR2 sequences are GTSNPN and SVGIG (reference sequence). The CDR3 spans 15 residues. CDR3 DNA: TGTGCCTGGAGGACAAAACGGACGAACACCGGGGAGCTGTTTTTT. This gives the protein CAWRTKRTNTGELFF.

The table lists this clone with a few counts. The V gene is TRBV4-3, the J gene TRBJ2-7; 10 positions match TRBD2. CDR1 LGHNA and CDR2 YSLEER come from the germline V gene. CDR3 size: 16 residues. The V gene end was trimmed by 4 bases and the J gene end by 8 bases; junction bases not matched to a gene: 14. Written as DNA, the CDR3 is TGCGCCAGCAGCCTAGCCTTAGCGGGAGGACAGTTCAAGCAGTACTTC. Amino acid sequence: CASSLALAGGQFKQYF.

The chain is built from TRBV5-1 and TRBJ2-3; possibly TRBD2 for D (6 bases). CDR3 length: 13 residues. In germline, CDR1 is SGHRS, CDR2 YFSETQ. The chain's CDR3 is CAIREPVTDTQYF. The CDR3, as DNA: TGCGCTATTCGGGAGCCGGTTACAGATACGCAGTATTTT.

V usage is TRBV28 and J usage is TRBJ1-2, with TRBD1 identical over 7 bases. The V gene end was trimmed by 6 bases and the J gene end by 0 bases; junction bases not matched to a gene: 10. The CDR3 is 16 residues long. CDR1 is MDHEN, CDR2 SYDVKM, per germline. CDR3 sequence reads: CASRTGAPYSNYGYTF. In DNA, the CDR3 is TGTGCCAGCAGAACAGGGGCGCCCTATTCTAACTATGGCTACACCTTC.

DNA for the CDR3: TGCGCCAGCCGAGGGAACCTCACCGGGGAGCTGTTTTTT. Protein: CASRGNLTGELFF. The chain has TRBV5-1 and TRBJ2-2; D might be TRBD2 (5 bases). Germline CDR1 SGHRS, CDR2 YFSETQ. This CDR3 spans 13 amino acids. Trimming stripped 7 bases from V and 4 bases from J, with 11 bases between.

This clone was detected only once. The chain has TRBV27 and TRBJ1-5, with a tentative D call TRBD1 (5 bases). The germline V gene encodes CDR1 MNHEY and CDR2 SMNVEV (reference sequence). The CDR3 sequence is 16 residues long. V was trimmed by 5 bases and J by 6 bases, leaving 20 bases between them. The CDR3 loop reads CASSSRDLASGQPQHF. The CDR3 DNA reads TGTGCCAGCAGTAGCAGGGACTTAGCGTCGGGTCAGCCCCAGCATTTT.

This chain uses TRBV5-4 with TRBJ2-1; 7 nucleotides match TRBD2. J gave up 4 bases and V 0 bases, and 10 bases lay outside the gene matches. The CDR3 runs to 17 residues. From germline, CDR1 is SGHNT and CDR2 YYREEE (reference sequence). The CDR3 coding sequence is TGTGCCAGCAGCTTGGTACTAGCGTCACAACGGTACAATGAGCAGTTCTTC. It specifies CASSLVLASQRYNEQFF.

The chain joins TRBV27 to TRBJ1-2, with 7 bases matching TRBD1. The junction had 7 bases not matched to a gene; V was cut back by 5 bases and J by 4 bases. The CDR3 is 14 amino acids. CDR1 is MNHEY, CDR2 SMNVEV, per germline (reference sequence). This chain's CDR3 is CASSPRQGPYGYTF. The CDR3 DNA follows: TGTGCCAGCAGTCCGAGACAGGGTCCCTATGGCTACACCTTC.

This clone was observed a handful of times. This sequence joins TRBV7-2 and TRBJ2-3, with 8 positions matching TRBD2. J gave up 3 bases and V 6 bases, and 8 bases lay outside the gene matches. The germline gives CDR1 SGHTA, CDR2 FQGNSA. The CDR3 covers 15 residues. The CDR3 is CASSLISGATDTQYF. In DNA, the CDR3 is TGTGCCAGCAGTCTCATTAGCGGGGCGACAGATACGCAGTATTTT. Based on the CDR3 plus reference TRBV7-2 and TRBJ2-3, the full variable domain is GAGVSQSPSNKVTEKGKDVELRCDPISGHTALYWYRQSLGQGLEFLIYFQGNSAPDKSGLPSDRFSAERTGGSVSTLTIQRTQQEDSAVYLCASSLISGATDTQYFGPGTRLTVL.